The clone carrying this TCR beta chain was observed a few times. The antigen remains unidentified. cDNA libraries for TCR beta contained unique molecular identifiers. Using its own MiXCR run on the PCR reads, TCRdb lists one record per CDR3 protein. The sample yields hundreds of thousands of distinct CDR3 sequences, about 40% seen once. This CDR3 is built from 15 residues. The V end was cut by 3 bases, the J end by 8 bases, with 20 bases between. Germline values: CDR1 SQVTM, CDR2 ANQGSEA. The data stem from a study of post-analysis software for immune sequencing data. Findings of the study overall: Roughly five TRBV segments were significantly more frequent in patients than in controls. TRBV5-6, TRBV5-1 and TRBV20-1 were among these segments.

Sequencing was performed on blood. This rearrangement joins TRBV29-1 to TRBJ2-1, with a weak D call TRBD2 (5 bases). The origin of this receptor is a girl under 18 with multiple sclerosis. The CDR3 DNA is TGCAGCGTTGAGTCTAGGGTTTATTTGCGGGATGAGCAGTTCTTC. Translating it yields CSVESRVYLRDEQFF.